The 27 T cell receptor beta chains below were found in one sample sequenced in a study of regulatory T cells in long-lasting Graves disease. Sample time point: persistent/refractory GD, antithyroid drugs over 5 years with positive TRAb. PBMCs were the source of the RNA used for TCR sequencing. Assembly of TCR beta libraries relied on iRepertoire HTBI primers together with Arm-PCR of CDR3 regions. TCRdb re-called the multiplex PCR reads with MiXCR, one entry per CDR3 protein. The sample has a few hundred thousand distinct CDR3 sequences, under 25% seen once. The sample in question was peripheral blood mononuclear cells (PBMCs), obtained when the disease was refractory, from a patient treated with antithyroid drugs. These receptors were obtained from a female donor with Graves disease.

This chain uses TRBV25-1 with TRBJ2-1; 8 bases map to TRBD1. Trimming cost V 2 bases and J 9 bases; bases outside gene matches: 6. The CDR3 is 14 amino acids. Germline V gene sequence: CDR1 MGHDK, CDR2 SYGVNS. The CDR3 loop reads CASSEAPGGGEQFF. The CDR3 DNA reads as TGTGCCAGCAGTGAAGCTCCAGGGGGCGGTGAGCAGTTCTTC.

The V call is TRBV28, the J call TRBJ2-1, with 10 nucleotides matching TRBD1. This CDR3 has 18 amino acids. Trimming cost V 2 bases and J 5 bases; bases outside gene matches: 12. Germline V CDR1 and CDR2: MDHEN, SYDVKM. The CDR3 DNA sequence: TGTGCCAGCAGTTTACCACCTCCGGGACAGGGGATTAACAATGAGCAGTTCTTC. Translated: CASSLPPPGQGINNEQFF.

In its sample, this clonotype was seen a few times. As DNA, the CDR3 is TGTGCCAGCAGCTTACTGTTAAGCGAGCAGTACTTC. As protein: CASSLLLSEQYF. V is TRBV13 and J is TRBJ2-7; D is undetermined. V lost 2 bases, J lost 6 bases, and 8 bases lay in between. The CDR3 spans 12 residues. The germline gives CDR1 PRHDT, CDR2 FYEKMQ (reference sequence).

Turning to this clonotype: Being one base from a much bigger clone, this may be a read error. V gene TRBV11-2 combines with J gene TRBJ2-7; tentatively, D is TRBD1 or TRBD2 (5 bases each). The J call may not be correct, given that the DNA end is closer to TRBJ2-1. The V gene's germline CDR1 is SGHAT and CDR2 FQNNGV. CDR3 size: 15 residues. The CDR3 protein is CASSSEGYGVGEQFF. The CDR3 nucleotides are TGTGCCAGCAGCTCTGAGGGGTATGGGGTGGGGGAGCAGTTCTTC.

This clonotype was recorded once. A read error is possible here, since a much larger clone lies one base away. The chain uses TRBV14 and TRBJ2-7; TRBD2 is a possible D gene (5 bases). Germline assignment: CDR1 SGHDN and CDR2 FVKESK. Trimming removed 2 bases from V and 5 bases from J, with 16 bases in between. The length of the CDR3 is 15 residues. CDR3 sequence: CASSQSWERRDEQYF. Here the CDR3 DNA reads TGTGCCAGCAGCCAATCGTGGGAGAGACGGGACGAGCAGTACTTC.

This rearrangement joins TRBV10-3 to TRBJ1-2; 11 positions agree with TRBD1. With 4 bases clipped from V and 1 base from J, the junction kept 5 bases outside the gene matches. Germline assignment: CDR1 ENHRY and CDR2 SYGVKD. The CDR3 has 16 amino acids. In nucleotides, the CDR3 is TGTGCCATCAGTGCAATCGGGACAGGGGGTAACTATGGCTACACCTTC. It encodes CAISAIGTGGNYGYTF.

This clonotype appeared many times. This chain uses TRBV19 with TRBJ2-1; D is possibly TRBD1 (6 bases). Trimming cost V 8 bases and J 9 bases, with 14 bases left between them. The germline CDR1 and CDR2 sequences are LNHDA and SQIVND (reference sequence). The CDR3 extends over 12 amino acids. The CDR3, as DNA: TGTGCCAGTCAAACCCAAGGGGGTGAGCAGTTCTTC. It encodes CASQTQGGEQFF.

This clonotype was detected many times. The V and J genes are TRBV7-9 and TRBJ2-7, with TRBD2 matching 10 bases. CDR1 SEHNR and CDR2 FQNEAQ come from the germline V gene (reference sequence). This CDR3 has 18 amino acids. The V gene end was trimmed by 5 bases and the J gene end by 4 bases; junction bases not matched to a gene: 17. In DNA, the CDR3 is TGTGCCAGCAGCCCAATAACCAAAAAAGCGGGAGGGCCATACGAGCAGTACTTC. It encodes CASSPITKKAGGPYEQYF. Filled out from reference TRBV7-9 and TRBJ2-7, the complete variable domain reads DTGVSQNPRHKITKRGQNVTFRCDPISEHNRLYWYRQTLGQGPEFLTYFQNEAQLEKSRLLSDRFSAERPKGSFSTLEIQRTEQGDSAMYLCASSPITKKAGGPYEQYFGPGTRLTVT.

This clonotype occurred many times. The V and J genes are TRBV28 and TRBJ2-7; a weak D match, TRBD2 (7 bases). The germline V gene encodes CDR1 MDHEN and CDR2 SYDVKM. The CDR3 sequence is 14 residues long. V dropped 5 bases and J dropped 4 bases, with 15 bases sitting between them. The CDR3 sequence is CASSLPGRGYEQYF. The CDR3 coding sequence is TGTGCCAGCAGTCTGCCAGGGAGGGGGTACGAGCAGTACTTC.

This clonotype appeared many times. The chain links TRBV6-1 to TRBJ1-1; tentatively, D is TRBD1 (5 bases). The germline V gene encodes CDR1 MNHNS and CDR2 SASEGT. V lost 6 bases and J 8 bases, leaving 19 bases between the germline ends. The CDR3 length is 14 residues. CDR3 region: CASRTRVGMWEAFF. CDR3 DNA sequence: TGTGCCAGCAGAACCAGGGTGGGGATGTGGGAAGCTTTCTTT.

The chain employs TRBV7-3 and TRBJ2-7; unclear D gene. This CDR3 region has 10 residues. V was cut by 6 bases and J by 5 bases, with 5 bases left in between. The germline V gene encodes CDR1 SGHTA and CDR2 FQGTGA. The CDR3 is CASRVNEQYF. CDR3 sequence (DNA): TGTGCCAGCAGGGTCAACGAGCAGTACTTC.

CDR3: CSVTDYEQYF. For the CDR3, the DNA is TGCAGTGTGACTGACTACGAGCAGTACTTC. J is TRBJ2-7 and V is TRBV20-1; D gene uncertain. Germline-derived CDR1 and CDR2 are DFQATT and SNEGSKA (reference sequence). V was shortened by 7 bases and J by 3 bases, with 7 bases between the two germline ends. The CDR3 runs 10 residues.

This clonotype was seen repeatedly, ten times or more. The rearrangement links TRBV28 to TRBJ2-5; 7 nucleotides align to TRBD1. Trimming at V came to 4 bases and at J to 10 bases, leaving 6 bases not matched to a gene. CDR1 is MDHEN, CDR2 SYDVKM, per germline. The CDR3 runs 12 residues. CDR3 sequence: CASSSYRGDQYF. CDR3 nucleotides: TGTGCCAGCAGTTCCTACAGGGGTGACCAGTACTTC.

The rearrangement links TRBV4-1 to TRBJ2-5; D is unclear. Trimming removed 0 bases from V and 3 bases from J, with 14 bases in between. There are 16 residues in the CDR3. CDR1 and CDR2 from the germline V gene are MGHRA and YSYEKL. The CDR3 reads CASSQDLLELKETQYF. In DNA form, the CDR3 reads TGCGCCAGCAGCCAAGATCTCCTAGAACTAAAAGAGACCCAGTACTTC.

Ten or more counts support this clonotype. The chain employs TRBV19 and TRBJ1-5; TRBD1 matches 7 bases. Per the germline V gene, CDR1 is LNHDA and CDR2 is SQIVND (reference sequence). V lost 7 bases to trimming and J lost 9 bases; unmatched junction nucleotides: 15. This CDR3 has 15 residues. The CDR3 DNA reads TGTGCCAGTAACAGCGACAGGGTCTTGGGGGGGCCCCAGCATTTT. Its translation: CASNSDRVLGGPQHF.

This clonotype was counted between two and nine times. The rearrangement uses TRBV11-2 and TRBJ2-1, with TRBD2 as a possible D gene (6 bases). Per the germline V gene, CDR1 is SGHAT and CDR2 is FQNNGV. The ends were cut back, 4 bases at V and 6 bases at J, with 10 bases in the middle. The CDR3 is 13 amino acids. The CDR3 sequence: CASSYGSSNEQFF. In DNA, the CDR3 is TGTGCCAGCAGCTACGGGAGCAGCAATGAGCAGTTCTTC.

The chain links TRBV6-1 to TRBJ2-3; D ambiguous. Germline CDR1 reads MNHNS; CDR2 reads SASEGT. V lost 6 bases, J lost 0 bases, and 13 bases lay in between. The CDR3 runs 15 residues. The CDR3 coding sequence is TGTGCCAGCAGGGTCACAGATTCTAGCACAGATACGCAGTATTTT. It encodes CASRVTDSSTDTQYF.

For this clonotype: It may be a read error: a sequence one base away is much more abundant. V is TRBV3-1 and J is TRBJ2-5; TRBD2 is a possible D gene (9 bases). This CDR3 has 18 amino acids. Germline CDR1 and CDR2: LGHDT and YNNKEL (reference sequence). In nucleotides, the CDR3 is TGTGCCAGCAGCCCAGGGGGCCTGCGGGAGGGTAACCAAGGGACCCAGTACTTC. As protein: CASSPGGLREGNQGTQYF.

This clonotype was detected ten times or more. The J gene is TRBJ1-1, the V gene TRBV5-6; D gene unclear. The CDR3 consists of 13 residues. CDR1 and CDR2 from the germline V gene are SGHDT and YYEEEE. V lost 5 bases to trimming and J lost 1 base, with 9 bases between them. CDR3 amino acids: CASSSTPNTEAFF. The CDR3 region has the DNA TGTGCCAGCAGTTCGACACCGAACACTGAAGCTTTCTTT.

This clonotype showed up many times. The chain employs TRBV12-3 or TRBV12-4 and TRBJ2-3; D could derive from TRBD1 or TRBD2 (5 bases each). The CDR3 totals 14 residues. Trimming took off 2 bases at V and 7 bases at J, with 13 bases between the two ends. Written as DNA, the CDR3 is TGTGCCAGCAGTTTATGGGGGTCCGGGAATACGCAGTATTTT. It encodes CASSLWGSGNTQYF.

This clonotype was detected ten times or more. This chain connects TRBV19 to TRBJ2-5; D ambiguous. Germline CDR1 is LNHDA and CDR2 is SQIVND (reference sequence). This CDR3 is 12 amino acids long. Trimming cost V 4 bases and J 5 bases, with 8 bases left between them. CDR3 nucleotides: TGTGCCAGTAGTACAGGATGGGAGACCCAGTACTTC. Its protein is CASSTGWETQYF.

This clonotype was detected ten times or more. The chain joins TRBV5-1 to TRBJ2-7; 11 bases agree with TRBD2. Per germline, CDR1 SGHRS and CDR2 YFSETQ. This CDR3 comprises 16 residues. J lost 2 bases, V lost 4 bases, and 8 bases had no gene match. CDR3 loop: CASSPTGTSGPYEQYF. The CDR3 DNA reads as TGCGCCAGCAGCCCAACCGGGACTAGCGGACCCTACGAGCAGTACTTC.

The chain combines TRBV28 with TRBJ1-3; 9 nucleotides line up with TRBD1. The CDR3 covers 17 residues. V gave up 6 bases and J gave up 0 bases; unmatched junction bases: 9. The germline gives CDR1 MDHEN, CDR2 SYDVKM. Here the CDR3 reads CASSRDRAIDSGNTIYF. The CDR3 DNA reads as TGTGCCAGCAGCAGGGACAGGGCGATCGACTCTGGAAACACCATATATTTT.

This clonotype was detected ten times or more. The chain combines TRBV30 with TRBJ1-1, with a weak D call TRBD1 (5 bases). Trimming took off 0 bases at V and 5 bases at J, with 10 bases between the two ends. This CDR3 spans 13 amino acids. Looked up from germline, CDR1 is GTSNPN and CDR2 is SVGIG (reference sequence). In nucleotides, the CDR3 is TGTGCCTGGAGTGTACCCAGGGCGACTGAAGCTTTCTTT. Its protein is CAWSVPRATEAFF.

This clonotype was seen a handful of times. The chain links TRBV30 to TRBJ2-7, with TRBD1 matching 7 bases. Germline lookup yields CDR1 GTSNPN and CDR2 SVGIG (reference sequence). The CDR3 is made up of 15 amino acids. V trimming: 2 bases; J trimming: 3 bases; junction bases outside the gene matches: 10. The CDR3 coding sequence is TGTGCCTGGAGTATTGGACAGGTCGGCCTCTACGAGCAGTACTTC. This encodes CAWSIGQVGLYEQYF.

Turning to this clonotype: At one of its ends the junction is not consistent with the germline gene, which may arise from a read error. The chain joins TRBV18 to TRBJ1-1, with TRBD1 matching 7 bases. The germline gives CDR1 KGHSH, CDR2 LQKENI. There are 14 residues in the CDR3. CDR3 in DNA: TGTGTCAGCTCGCCCCGGGACAGAAACACTGAAGCTTTCTTT. This encodes CVSSPRDRNTEAFF.

Only a few counts were recorded for this clonotype. J is TRBJ2-5 and V is TRBV11-2, with TRBD2 identical over 10 bases. The better agreement between TRBJ2-1 and the DNA end casts doubt on the J call. This CDR3 spans 15 amino acids. In germline, CDR1 is SGHAT, CDR2 FQNNGV. The CDR3 DNA reads as TGTGCCAGCAGCGTAGGAGCGGGAGGGAGGAATGAGCAGTTCTTC. This codes for CASSVGAGGRNEQFF.